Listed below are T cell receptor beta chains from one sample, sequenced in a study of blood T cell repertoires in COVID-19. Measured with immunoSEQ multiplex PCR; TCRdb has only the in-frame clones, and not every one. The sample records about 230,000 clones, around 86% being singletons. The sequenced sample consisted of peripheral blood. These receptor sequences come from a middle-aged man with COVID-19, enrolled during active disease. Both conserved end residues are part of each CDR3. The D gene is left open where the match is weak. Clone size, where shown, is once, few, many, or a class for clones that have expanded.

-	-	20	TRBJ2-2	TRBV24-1	CATSDRDITRGGPRTGELFF	TGTGCCACCAGTGATCGGGACATCACACGTGGGGGCCCCCGCACCGGGGAGCTGTTTTTT
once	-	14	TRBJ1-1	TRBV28	CASSLYRGVQEAFF	TGTGCCAGCAGTTTATATCGAGGAGTGCAAGAAGCTTTCTTT
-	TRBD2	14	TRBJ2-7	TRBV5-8	CASSFPSGIYEQYF	TGTGCCAGCAGCTTCCCTAGCGGGATTTACGAGCAGTACTTC
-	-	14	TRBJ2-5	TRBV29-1	CSVGTHSTQETQYF	TGCAGCGTCGGGACACATTCGACCCAAGAGACCCAGTACTTC
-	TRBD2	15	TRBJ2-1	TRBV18	CASSPPGTSGNEQFF	TGTGCCAGCTCACCACCGGGGACTAGCGGCAATGAGCAGTTCTTC
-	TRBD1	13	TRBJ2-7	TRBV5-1	CASSRDRGAEQYF	TGCGCCAGCAGCCGGGACAGGGGGGCCGAGCAGTACTTC
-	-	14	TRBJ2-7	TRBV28	CASSSGGPTREQYF	TGTGCCAGCAGCTCTGGCGGGCCTACGAGAGAGCAGTACTTC
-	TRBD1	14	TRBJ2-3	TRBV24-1	CATSDTGGADTQYF	TGTGCCACCAGTGATACAGGGGGCGCAGATACGCAGTATTTT
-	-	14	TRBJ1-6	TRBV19	CASSARGANSPLHF	TGTGCCAGTAGTGCCAGGGGCGCGAATTCACCCCTCCACTTT
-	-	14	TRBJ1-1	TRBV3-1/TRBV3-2	CASSPREGNTEAFF	TGTGCCAGCAGCCCGAGGGAGGGGAACACTGAAGCTTTCTTT
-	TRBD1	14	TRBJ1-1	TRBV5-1	CASSGGQRNTEAFF	TGCGCCAGCAGCGGGGGACAGAGGAACACTGAAGCTTTCTTT
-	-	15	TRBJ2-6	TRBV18	CASSPTGSGANVLTF	TGTGCCAGCTCACCGACAGGCTCTGGGGCCAACGTCCTGACTTTC
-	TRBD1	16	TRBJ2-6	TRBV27	CASSLQQGAGANVLTF	TGTGCCAGCAGTTTACAGCAGGGGGCTGGGGCCAACGTCCTGACTTTC